The rows below give T cell receptor beta chains drawn from one sample of a study of blood T cell repertoires in COVID-19. The method was immunoSEQ multiplex PCR; TCRdb's version includes in-frame clones alone and lacks a portion of them. The data hold some 120,000 clones, with roughly 90% observed a single time. Source material: peripheral blood. Receptors were obtained from a man aged 45 to 65 with active COVID-19. The CDR3 runs from the conserved cysteine through the conserved F or W. A D gene is named only where the DNA matches it firmly. Size values are once, few and many counts, or a class for expanded clones, and some rows have none.

V	J	D	size	CDR3	DNA
TRBV18	TRBJ1-2	NA	NA	CASSPVRGDGGYTF	TGTGCCAGCTCACCTGTAAGGGGCGATGGTGGCTACACCTTC
TRBV18	TRBJ2-1	TRBD1	NA	CASSPGQGLYNEQFF	TGTGCCAGCTCACCGGGACAGGGGTTATACAATGAGCAGTTCTTC
TRBV24-1	TRBJ1-2	NA	once	CATSDSRGAPPNYGYTF	TGTGCCACCAGTGATAGCCGCGGGGCCCCACCTAACTATGGCTACACCTTC
TRBV9	TRBJ1-1	NA	once	CASSVVDSQAEAFF	TGTGCCAGCAGCGTAGTGGACAGTCAAGCTGAAGCTTTCTTT
TRBV29-1	TRBJ1-1	TRBD1	NA	CSVDTGGITEAFF	TGCAGCGTAGATACAGGGGGGATCACTGAAGCTTTCTTT
TRBV19	TRBJ1-1	TRBD1	NA	CASRGQFAATEAFF	TGTGCCAGTAGGGGACAGTTTGCCGCAACTGAAGCTTTCTTT
TRBV19	TRBJ1-4	NA	NA	CASKTANEKLFF	TGTGCCAGTAAAACGGCTAATGAAAAACTGTTTTTT
TRBV5-5	TRBJ1-3	TRBD1	NA	CASSRQGGNTIYF	TGTGCCAGCAGCCGACAGGGGGGAAACACCATATATTTT
TRBV25-1	TRBJ2-7	NA	NA	CASSDPRSYEQYF	TGTGCCAGCAGTGATCCTAGATCCTACGAGCAGTACTTC
TRBV18	TRBJ2-1	TRBD1	NA	CASSRDRVYNEQFF	TGTGCCAGCTCACGGGACAGGGTCTACAATGAGCAGTTCTTC
TRBV6-1	TRBJ2-2	NA	NA	CASSVTSSGRLTPGELFF	TGTGCCAGCAGTGTTACGTCGTCTGGCAGGCTCACACCCGGGGAGCTGTTTTTT
TRBV7-2	TRBJ1-1	NA	few	CASSFDRRTEAFF	TGTGCCAGCAGCTTCGACAGGCGGACTGAAGCTTTCTTT
TRBV24-1	TRBJ2-5	TRBD2	NA	CATSGPVLAGSQETQYF	TGTGCCACCAGTGGCCCCGTACTAGCGGGGTCCCAAGAGACCCAGTACTTC
TRBV6-6	TRBJ2-2	TRBD2	NA	CASHRLAGAGGELFF	TGTGCCAGCCACCGACTAGCGGGAGCTGGTGGGGAGCTGTTTTTT
TRBV10-1	TRBJ2-7	NA	few	CASSDPSSYEQYF	TGCGCCAGCAGTGACCCGAGCTCCTACGAGCAGTACTTC
TRBV7-8	TRBJ2-2	NA	NA	CASSYYWDTDTGELFF	TGTGCCAGCAGCTACTATTGGGACACAGATACCGGGGAGCTGTTTTTT
TRBV5-1	TRBJ2-3	NA	NA	CASSNEGDTQYF	TGCGCCAGCAGTAACGAGGGAGATACGCAGTATTTT
TRBV11-2	TRBJ2-5	TRBD1	once	CASSPGQYQETQYF	TGTGCCAGCAGCCCGGGACAGTACCAAGAGACCCAGTACTTC
TRBV5-1	TRBJ1-6	NA	NA	CASGENNSPLHF	TGCGCCAGCGGAGAGAATAATTCACCCCTCCACTTT
TRBV5-1	TRBJ2-7	NA	few	CASSFSGGKNEQYF	TGCGCCAGCAGCTTTTCGGGGGGCAAGAACGAGCAGTACTTC
TRBV11-2	TRBJ2-5	TRBD2	once	CASSSLGTSGKVWETQYF	TGTGCCAGCAGCTCGCTGGGGACTAGCGGGAAGGTTTGGGAGACCCAGTACTTC
TRBV28	TRBJ2-2	TRBD1	NA	CASSPPQGWTGELFF	TGTGCCAGCAGCCCTCCACAGGGGTGGACCGGGGAGCTGTTTTTT
TRBV6-5	TRBJ2-1	TRBD2	NA	CASFGGRVYNEQFF	TGTGCCAGCTTTGGCGGGAGGGTTTACAATGAGCAGTTCTTC
TRBV7-2	TRBJ2-1	TRBD2	NA	CASSTLAGSHNEQFF	TGTGCCAGCAGCACACTAGCGGGTTCCCACAATGAGCAGTTCTTC
TRBV19	TRBJ1-5	NA	NA	CASSIASQPQHF	TGTGCCAGTAGTATAGCTAGCCAGCCCCAGCATTTT
TRBV2	TRBJ1-1	NA	few	CASSGGEGTEAFF	TGTGCCAGCAGTGGGGGGGAGGGCACTGAAGCTTTCTTT
TRBV9	TRBJ1-2	NA	NA	CASSVGRWGDGYTF	TGTGCCAGCAGCGTAGGTCGTTGGGGGGATGGCTACACCTTC
TRBV9	TRBJ2-1	TRBD2	NA	CASSVVSAGAHEQFF	TGTGCCAGCAGCGTGGTATCAGCGGGAGCGCATGAGCAGTTCTTC
TRBV3-1/TRBV3-2	TRBJ2-7	TRBD2	once	CASSQTSGGAGEQYF	TGTGCCAGCAGCCAAACTAGCGGGGGGGCTGGCGAGCAGTACTTC
TRBV19	TRBJ2-3	NA	NA	CASSIDDTFSGTDTQYF	TGTGCCAGTAGTATAGATGACACTTTTTCCGGCACAGATACGCAGTATTTT
TRBV13	TRBJ2-7	TRBD1	NA	CASSLAPRQGNEQYF	TGTGCCAGCAGCTTAGCCCCCAGACAGGGAAACGAGCAGTACTTC